This TCR beta chain was captured in a study of siplizumab effects on memory and regulatory T cells. General study results and limits: A small minority of alloreactive clones were mapped to unstimulated subsets. Naive T cell populations appeared to exhibit greater diversity than memory cells and appeared to be major alloresponse contributors.

About this clone: As yet, its antigen is unknown.

Assays captured 95,000 to 100,000 TCR templates per sample. The method was immunoSEQ multiplex PCR; TCRdb's version includes in-frame clones alone and lacks a portion of them. Of around 77,000 clones in the sample, about 89% were seen once. The J segment lost 3 bases and the V segment lost 0 bases, leaving 7 bases of the junction unmatched. The CDR3 is 16 residues long. Looked up from germline, CDR1 is MNHEY and CDR2 is SMNVEV (reference sequence). Input material: CD8+ T cells sorted from blood. The TCR comes from a human donor in good health. The chain joins TRBV27 to TRBJ2-7, with 8 bases aligning to TRBD2. The DNA for the CDR3 is TGTGCCAGCAGTTTATCCGGGGGGGGATCGGACTACGAGCAGTACTTC. Translating gives CASSLSGGGSDYEQYF.